This T cell receptor (beta chain) was sequenced during a study of blood T cell repertoires in COVID-19. This clone has more than one count but fewer than ten. Profiling relied on immunoSEQ multiplex PCR, and the TCRdb table lists in-frame clones only, not all of them. Among some 270,000 clones listed, approximately 85% were seen once. V lost 2 bases to trimming and J lost 2 bases, with 7 bases between them. The length of the CDR3 is 14 residues. Germline V CDR1 and CDR2: MNHEY, SVGAGI. The chain employs TRBV6-5 and TRBJ2-1; D is perhaps TRBD2 (6 bases). The receptor was derived from a human donor with COVID-19, enrolled during active disease. The donor label of this sample is uncertain. Sequenced input: peripheral blood. CDR3 nucleotide sequence: TGTGCCAGCAGTTACGGGGAGGCCTACAATGAGCAGTTCTTC. Translated, it gives CASSYGEAYNEQFF.